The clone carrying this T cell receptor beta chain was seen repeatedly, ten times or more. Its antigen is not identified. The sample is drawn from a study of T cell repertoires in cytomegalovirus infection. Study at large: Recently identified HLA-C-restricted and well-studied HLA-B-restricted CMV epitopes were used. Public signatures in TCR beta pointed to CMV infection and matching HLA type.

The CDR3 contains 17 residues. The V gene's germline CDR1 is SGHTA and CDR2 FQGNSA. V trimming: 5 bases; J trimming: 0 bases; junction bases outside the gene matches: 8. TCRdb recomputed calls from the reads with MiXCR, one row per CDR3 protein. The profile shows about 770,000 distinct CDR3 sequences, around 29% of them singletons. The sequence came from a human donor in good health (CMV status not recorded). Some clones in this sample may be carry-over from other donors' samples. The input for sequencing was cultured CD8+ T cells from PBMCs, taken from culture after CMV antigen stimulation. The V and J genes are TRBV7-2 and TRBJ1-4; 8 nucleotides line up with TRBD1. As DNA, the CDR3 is TGTGCCAGCAGCCCCAGACAGGGGCTTGCAACTAATGAAAAACTGTTTTTT. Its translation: CASSPRQGLATNEKLFF.